This T cell receptor (beta chain) was identified in a study of cytomegalovirus exposure and HLA in healthy donors. Study-level results: There were some public TCRs occurring in many donors, but most TCR sequences were rare. Earlier findings revealed that most TCR beta V segments proved productive either about 87% or about 30% of the time.

Germline-derived CDR1 and CDR2 are SGHRS and YFSETQ. The CDR3 totals 14 residues. V was pared by 7 bases and J by 5 bases, with 8 bases of the junction left unmatched. On this clone itself: Its target is unknown.

The PCR contained 60 Vbeta and 13 Jbeta primers. Some clones are missing from TCRdb's copy, which holds only in-frame ones; the method was immunoSEQ multiplex PCR. The table includes over 120,000 clones, approximately 70% detected once. The specimen was PBMCs. The V call is TRBV5-1, the J call TRBJ2-3, with 9 bases lining up with TRBD1. The TCR sequence derives from a woman aged 55-70 years in good health and CMV-seropositive. The CDR3 here is CASDTGTGRDTQYF. The CDR3 DNA follows: TGCGCCAGCGATACCGGGACAGGGAGAGATACGCAGTATTTT. The whole variable domain, filled in from reference TRBV5-1 and TRBJ2-3, reads KAGVTQTPRYLIKTRGQQVTLSCSPISGHRSVSWYQQTPGQGLQFLFEYFSETQRNKGNFPGRFSGRQFSNSRSEMNVSTLELGDSALYLCASDTGTGRDTQYFGPGTRLTVL.